The 19 T cell receptor beta chains given below trace back to one sample, sequenced in a study of blood T cell repertoires in COVID-19. TCRdb keeps only in-frame clones here, not all; method: immunoSEQ multiplex PCR. This table holds 350,000 to 450,000 clones, approximately 90% found once. Sequences were obtained from PBMCs or T cells enriched from blood (not recorded which). All receptors come from a woman between 40 and 50 years old who had been exposed to COVID-19.

The chain uses TRBV27 and TRBJ1-2; D is possibly TRBD1 (6 bases). Germline CDR1 and CDR2: MNHEY and SMNVEV (reference sequence). The germline V and J ends were trimmed by 0 bases and 6 bases, with 14 bases remaining between them. The CDR3 length is 15 residues. In DNA, the CDR3 is TGTGCCAGCAGTTTATCACGGGGGGCAACGGATGGCTACACCTTC. Protein product: CASSLSRGATDGYTF.

The gene calls are TRBV6-1 and TRBJ1-1, with D maybe TRBD1 (5 bases). Germline V CDR1 and CDR2: MNHNS, SASEGT. CDR3 length equals 12 residues. V shed 1 base and J shed 11 bases, with 11 bases lying between them. The CDR3 protein is CASSEGAQGAFF. The CDR3 DNA sequence: TGTGCCAGCAGTGAAGGTGCCCAGGGTGCTTTCTTT.

This chain joins TRBV30 and TRBJ2-1; 9 bases fit TRBD2. Germline-derived CDR1 and CDR2 are GTSNPN and SVGIG (reference sequence). The CDR3 sequence is 15 residues long. The ends lost 5 bases at V and 5 bases at J; junction bases unmatched: 10. The CDR3 region is CAWGPGLAFNNEQFF. In nucleotides, the CDR3 is TGTGCCTGGGGACCGGGACTAGCATTTAACAATGAGCAGTTCTTC.

V and J are TRBV27 and TRBJ2-3, with 7 bases that match TRBD2. CDR1 and CDR2 from the germline V gene are MNHEY and SMNVEV (reference sequence). Germline trimming cut 6 bases from V and 4 bases from J; bases unmatched to any gene: 10. This CDR3 has 15 residues. CDR3 protein: CASSTPRGGPDTQYF. In DNA form, the CDR3 reads TGTGCCAGCAGCACTCCAAGGGGAGGGCCAGATACGCAGTATTTT.

V and J are TRBV13 and TRBJ1-3, with TRBD1 as a possible D gene (6 bases). In germline, CDR1 is PRHDT, CDR2 FYEKMQ (reference sequence). V was shortened by 3 bases and J by 0 bases, with 12 bases between the two germline ends. The CDR3 sequence is 16 residues long. The CDR3 loop is CASSFGGRISGNTIYF. As DNA, the CDR3 is TGTGCCAGCAGCTTTGGGGGCAGAATCTCTGGAAACACCATATATTTT.

The gene calls are TRBV19 and TRBJ1-4; maybe TRBD1 (6 bases). The CDR3 extends over 13 amino acids. V lost 6 bases and J 8 bases, leaving 13 bases between the germline ends. Germline V lookup: CDR1 LNHDA, CDR2 SQIVND (reference sequence). CDR3 loop: CASRAGAGEKLFF. The DNA of the CDR3 is TGTGCCAGTAGAGCGGGGGCGGGAGAAAAACTGTTTTTT.

This clone showed up just once. Other DNA sequences in this sample translate to the same CDR3. This chain uses TRBV24-1 with TRBJ2-7, with 13 bases aligning to TRBD2. CDR1 is KGHDR and CDR2 is SFDVKD in the germline V gene. With 3 bases clipped from V and 4 bases from J, the junction kept 2 bases outside the gene matches. The CDR3 has 15 amino acids. Here the CDR3 DNA reads TGTGCCACCAGTGATCGGACTAGCGGGAGTTACGAGCAGTACTTC. It specifies CATSDRTSGSYEQYF.

This clone was found many times. This rearrangement joins TRBV7-9 to TRBJ1-2; D is uncertain. CDR3 length: 13 amino acids. From germline, CDR1 is SEHNR and CDR2 FQNEAQ (reference sequence). Trimming took off 0 bases at V and 4 bases at J, with 6 bases between the two ends. This CDR3 is CASSLASRYGYTF. As DNA, the CDR3 is TGTGCCAGCAGCTTAGCATCGCGCTATGGCTACACCTTC.

V is TRBV2 and J is TRBJ2-5; 7 bases are a match to TRBD1. From germline, CDR1 is SNHLY and CDR2 FYNNEI. The CDR3 covers 14 residues. V was pared by 5 bases and J by 4 bases, with 7 bases of the junction left unmatched. CDR3 nucleotides: TGTGCCAGCAGTCGACAGGGCGTGGGAGAGACCCAGTACTTC. Translation gives CASSRQGVGETQYF.

V is TRBV3-1 (or the pseudogene TRBV3-2) and J is TRBJ1-3; D is perhaps TRBD1 (5 bases). Germline lookup yields CDR1 LGHDT and CDR2 YNNKEL (reference sequence). The CDR3 has 17 residues. V was cut by 5 bases and J by 0 bases, with 17 bases left in between. CDR3 region: CASSWSVQGSSGNTIYF. CDR3 nucleotides: TGTGCCAGCAGCTGGAGCGTGCAGGGAAGCTCTGGAAACACCATATATTTT.

The V gene is TRBV5-4, the J gene TRBJ1-2; no definite D call. CDR1 is SGHNT, CDR2 YYREEE, per germline (reference sequence). The CDR3 consists of 13 residues. V gave up 2 bases and J gave up 0 bases, with 5 bases separating them. The CDR3 region is CASSFPANYGYTF. The CDR3 coding sequence is TGTGCCAGCAGCTTTCCCGCTAACTATGGCTACACCTTC.

The V call is TRBV3-1 (or the pseudogene TRBV3-2), the J call TRBJ1-6; D is ambiguous. Germline V gives CDR1 LGHDT, CDR2 YNNKEL (reference sequence). CDR3 length: 14 residues. The germline V and J ends were trimmed by 1 base and 7 bases, with 8 bases remaining between them. The CDR3 coding sequence is TGTGCCAGCAGCCAAGTTCTCAGAAATTCACCCCTCCACTTT. The encoded protein is CASSQVLRNSPLHF.

The chain is built from TRBV15 and TRBJ2-1; TRBD2 aligns across 8 bases. With V trimmed by 0 bases and J by 2 bases, 3 bases remained unmatched. The CDR3 has 16 residues. From germline, CDR1 is LNHNV and CDR2 YYDKDF (reference sequence). CDR3 DNA sequence: TGTGCCACCAGCAGAGATAGCGGGGAGGCCTACAATGAGCAGTTCTTC. Protein product: CATSRDSGEAYNEQFF.

The CDR3 DNA follows: TGTGCCTGGGCCCGACAGGGGGGCGACACCATATATTTT. Protein product: CAWARQGGDTIYF. The rearrangement links TRBV30 to TRBJ1-3; 9 bases align to TRBD1. This CDR3 has 13 amino acids. CDR1 GTSNPN and CDR2 SVGIG come from the germline V gene (reference sequence). V lost 5 bases and J lost 8; bases outside the gene matches: 7.

The gene calls are TRBV18 and TRBJ2-6, with D possibly TRBD1 on 6 matching bases. Germline lookup yields CDR1 KGHSH and CDR2 LQKENI. Trimming pared 4 bases from V and 1 base from J, leaving 8 bases between. The CDR3 has 15 amino acids. The CDR3 spells CASSRTASGANVLTF. CDR3 DNA: TGTGCCAGCTCACGGACAGCTTCTGGGGCCAACGTCCTGACTTTC.

This sequence joins TRBV5-8 and TRBJ2-3; D is uncertain. Trimming left V 4 bases short and J 1 base short, with 13 bases between. This CDR3 spans 15 amino acids. CDR1 and CDR2 from the germline V gene are SGHTS and YDEGEE. The CDR3 protein is CASSLSMGRTDTQYF. Written as DNA, the CDR3 is TGTGCCAGCAGCCTTTCCATGGGCCGCACAGATACGCAGTATTTT.

As for this clone: One end of the junction varies from germline; a read error may be responsible. The rearrangement joins TRBV7-7 to TRBJ1-4; maybe TRBD1 (5 bases). Germline CDR1 reads SSHAT; CDR2 reads FNYEAQ (reference sequence). This CDR3 region has 15 residues. CDR3 bases: TGTGCTAGCAGCCGCGGGACTGAAAGAGATGAAAAACTGTTTTTT. It specifies CASSRGTERDEKLFF.

The chain links TRBV5-1 to TRBJ2-1; 9 bases are shared with TRBD1. V was pared by 2 bases and J by 7 bases, with 10 bases of the junction left unmatched. Germline V gives CDR1 SGHRS, CDR2 YFSETQ. The CDR3 runs to 16 residues. CDR3 DNA: TGCGCCAGCAGCTTTGGGTCGGGGGACAGGGTTAATGAGCAGTTCTTC. Translating gives CASSFGSGDRVNEQFF.

V gene TRBV15 combines with J gene TRBJ2-3; no reliable D call. The CDR3 runs 15 residues. Germline V lookup: CDR1 LNHNV, CDR2 YYDKDF (reference sequence). V lost 1 base and J 4 bases, leaving 12 bases between the germline ends. Here the CDR3 reads CATSRVDSTADTQYF. The CDR3 bases are TGTGCCACCAGCAGAGTTGATAGCACGGCAGATACGCAGTATTTT. The variable domain in full, with the rest retrieved from reference TRBV15 and TRBJ2-3, is DAMVIQNPRYQVTQFGKPVTLSCSQTLNHNVMYWYQQKSSQAPKLLFHYYDKDFNNEADTPDNFQSRRPNTSFCFLDIRSPGLGDTAMYLCATSRVDSTADTQYFGPGTRLTVL.